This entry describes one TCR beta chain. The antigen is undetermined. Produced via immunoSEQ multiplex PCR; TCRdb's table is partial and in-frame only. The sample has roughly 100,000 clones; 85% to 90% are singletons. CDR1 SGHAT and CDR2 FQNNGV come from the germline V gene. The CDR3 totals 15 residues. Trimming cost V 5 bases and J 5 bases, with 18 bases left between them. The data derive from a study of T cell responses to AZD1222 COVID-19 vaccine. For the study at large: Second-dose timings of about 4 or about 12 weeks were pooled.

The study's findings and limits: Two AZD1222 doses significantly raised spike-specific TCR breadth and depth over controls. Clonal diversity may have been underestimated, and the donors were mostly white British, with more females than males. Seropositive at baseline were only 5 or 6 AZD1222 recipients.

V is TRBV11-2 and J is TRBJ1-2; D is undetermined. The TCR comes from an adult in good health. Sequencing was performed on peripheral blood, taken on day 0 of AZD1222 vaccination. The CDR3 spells CASSPLRFGGYGYTF. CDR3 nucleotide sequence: TGTGCCAGCAGCCCCCTGCGTTTCGGAGGGTATGGCTACACCTTC.